This T cell receptor beta chain was obtained from a study of HIV-infected patients and healthy controls. In its sample, this clonotype was seen many times. CDR1 is SNHLY, CDR2 FYNNEI, per germline. Trimming pared 3 bases from V and 0 bases from J, leaving 18 bases between. The CDR3 contains 18 residues. TCRdb reprocessed the 5' RACE reads with MiXCR, giving one entry per CDR3 protein. The sample records around 18,000 distinct CDR3 sequences, about 16% being singletons. This receptor was taken from a human donor in good health. Sequenced material: CD8+ T cells from blood. The gene calls are TRBV2 and TRBJ2-4, with a possible D match to TRBD1 (6 bases). CDR3 sequence reads: CASSDSLGQSLAKNIQYF. For the CDR3, the DNA is TGTGCCAGCAGTGATTCCCTCGGACAGTCGCTAGCCAAAAACATTCAGTACTTC.